This TCR beta chain was observed in a study of monozygotic twins with inflammatory bowel disease. The study's findings and limits: Telling different T cell subtypes apart from each other was not possible.

The germline CDR1 and CDR2 sequences are LGHDT and YNNKEL (reference sequence). The CDR3 spans 15 residues. About this clonotype itself: Its matching antigen is unknown.

UMIs were attached via template switching, each with a 6-nucleotide sample barcode. For each CDR3 protein, TCRdb gives one entry from its re-call of the 5' RACE reads, without DNA. The ten most abundant clones cover 6.5% to 9% of a sample with 150,000 or so distinct CDR3 sequences. The clonotype originates from a human donor with ulcerative colitis or Crohn's disease, or a healthy co-twin of an affected twin (not recorded which). This chain links TRBV3-1 with TRBJ2-7; the D call from TCRdb, TRBD2, cannot be confirmed without DNA. Sequencing used blood. This CDR3 reads CASDPKAGGPYEQYF.